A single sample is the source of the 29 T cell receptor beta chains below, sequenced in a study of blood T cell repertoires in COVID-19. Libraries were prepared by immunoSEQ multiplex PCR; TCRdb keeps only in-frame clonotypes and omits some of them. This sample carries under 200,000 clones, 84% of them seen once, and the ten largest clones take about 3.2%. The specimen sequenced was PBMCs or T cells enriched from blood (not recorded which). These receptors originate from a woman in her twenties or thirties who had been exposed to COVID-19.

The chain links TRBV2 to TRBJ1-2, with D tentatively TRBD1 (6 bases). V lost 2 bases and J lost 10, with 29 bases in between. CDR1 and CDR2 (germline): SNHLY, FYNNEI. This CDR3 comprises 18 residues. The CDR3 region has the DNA TGTGCCAGCAGTGAAATGTCGGGGTCGGCTTACCTGGACAGCTCCTACACCTTC. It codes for CASSEMSGSAYLDSSYTF.

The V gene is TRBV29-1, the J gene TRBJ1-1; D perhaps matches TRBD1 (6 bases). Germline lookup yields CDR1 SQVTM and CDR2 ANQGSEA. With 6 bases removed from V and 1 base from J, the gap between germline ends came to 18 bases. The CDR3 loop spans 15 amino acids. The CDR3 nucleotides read TGCAGCGTACGGTGGGGGCAGATCGGGAACACTGAAGCTTTCTTT. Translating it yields CSVRWGQIGNTEAFF.

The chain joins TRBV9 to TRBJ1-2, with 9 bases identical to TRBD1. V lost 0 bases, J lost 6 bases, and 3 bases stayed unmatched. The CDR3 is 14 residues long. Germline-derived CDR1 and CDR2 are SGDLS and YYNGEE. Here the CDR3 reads CASSVARQGDGYTF. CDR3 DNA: TGTGCCAGCAGCGTAGCGCGACAGGGGGATGGCTACACCTTC.

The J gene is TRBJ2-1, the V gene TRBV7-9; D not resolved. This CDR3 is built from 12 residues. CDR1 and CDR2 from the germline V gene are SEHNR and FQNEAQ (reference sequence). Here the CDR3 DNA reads TGTGCTCTCAACCCCCCAGACAATGAGCAGTTCTTC. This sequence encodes CALNPPDNEQFF.

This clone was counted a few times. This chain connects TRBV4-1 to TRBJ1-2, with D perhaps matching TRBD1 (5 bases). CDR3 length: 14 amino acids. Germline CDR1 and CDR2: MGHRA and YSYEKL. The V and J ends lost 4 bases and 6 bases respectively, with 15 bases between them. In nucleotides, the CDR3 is TGCGCCAGCAGCCCCTCCCGTTGGGGGGATGGCTACACCTTC. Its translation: CASSPSRWGDGYTF.

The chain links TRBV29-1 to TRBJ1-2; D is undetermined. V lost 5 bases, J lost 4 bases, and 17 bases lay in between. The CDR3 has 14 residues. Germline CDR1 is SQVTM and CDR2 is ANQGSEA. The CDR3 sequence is CSVYFQLGSYGYTF. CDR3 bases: TGCAGCGTTTACTTCCAACTAGGTTCCTATGGCTACACCTTC.

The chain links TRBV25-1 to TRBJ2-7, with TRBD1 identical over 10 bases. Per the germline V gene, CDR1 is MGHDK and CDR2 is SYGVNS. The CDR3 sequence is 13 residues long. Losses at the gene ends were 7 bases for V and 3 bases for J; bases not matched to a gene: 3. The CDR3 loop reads CASTGQGIYEQYF. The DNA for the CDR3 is TGTGCCAGCACGGGACAGGGGATCTACGAGCAGTACTTC.

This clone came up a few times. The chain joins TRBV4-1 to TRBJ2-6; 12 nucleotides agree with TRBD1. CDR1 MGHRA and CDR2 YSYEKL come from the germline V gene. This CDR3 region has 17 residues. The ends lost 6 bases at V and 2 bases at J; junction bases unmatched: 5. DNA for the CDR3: TGCGCCAGCAGTTACCGGGACAGGGGGCCTGGGGCCAACGTCCTGACTTTC. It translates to CASSYRDRGPGANVLTF.

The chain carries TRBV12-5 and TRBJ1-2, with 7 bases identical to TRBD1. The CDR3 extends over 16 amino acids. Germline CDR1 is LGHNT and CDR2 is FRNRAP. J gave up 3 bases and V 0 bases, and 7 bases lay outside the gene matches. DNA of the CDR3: TGTGCTAGTGGTTTGGTACCCAGGGGGGCCTACTATGGCTACACCTTC. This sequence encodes CASGLVPRGAYYGYTF.

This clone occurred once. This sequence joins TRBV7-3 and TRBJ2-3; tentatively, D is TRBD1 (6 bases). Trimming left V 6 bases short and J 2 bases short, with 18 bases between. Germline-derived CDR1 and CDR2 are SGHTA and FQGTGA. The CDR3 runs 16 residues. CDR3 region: CASRVTGTINTDTQYF. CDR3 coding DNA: TGTGCCAGCAGGGTAACCGGGACAATCAACACAGATACGCAGTATTTT.

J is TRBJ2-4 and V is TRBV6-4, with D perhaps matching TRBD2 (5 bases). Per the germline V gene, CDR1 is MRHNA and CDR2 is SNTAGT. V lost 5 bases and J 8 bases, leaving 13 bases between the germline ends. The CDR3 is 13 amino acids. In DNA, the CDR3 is TGTGCCAGCAGTCTCGAGGGTGGGGACATTCAGTACTTC. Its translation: CASSLEGGDIQYF.

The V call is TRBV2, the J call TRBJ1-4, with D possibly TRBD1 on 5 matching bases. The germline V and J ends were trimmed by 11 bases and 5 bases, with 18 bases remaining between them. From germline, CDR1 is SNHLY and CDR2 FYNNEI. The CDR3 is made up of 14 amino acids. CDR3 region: CAGAMNRPNEKLFF. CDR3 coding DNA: TGTGCCGGGGCCATGAACAGGCCCAATGAAAAACTGTTTTTT.

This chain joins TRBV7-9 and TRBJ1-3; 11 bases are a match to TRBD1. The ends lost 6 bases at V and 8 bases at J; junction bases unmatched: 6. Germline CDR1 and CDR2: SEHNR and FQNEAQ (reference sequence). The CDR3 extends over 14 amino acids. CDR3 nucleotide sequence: TGTGCCAGCAGTCGTGGGGGACAGGGGGACACCATATATTTT. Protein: CASSRGGQGDTIYF. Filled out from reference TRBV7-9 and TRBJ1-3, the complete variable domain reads DTGVSQNPRHKITKRGQNVTFRCDPISEHNRLYWYRQTLGQGPEFLTYFQNEAQLEKSRLLSDRFSAERPKGSFSTLEIQRTEQGDSAMYLCASSRGGQGDTIYFGEGSWLTVV.

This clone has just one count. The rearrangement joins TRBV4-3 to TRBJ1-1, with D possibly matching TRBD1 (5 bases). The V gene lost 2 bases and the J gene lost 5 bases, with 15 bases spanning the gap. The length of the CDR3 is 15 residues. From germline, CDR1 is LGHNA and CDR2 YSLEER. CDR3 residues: CASSQQAFRETEAFF. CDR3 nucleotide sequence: TGCGCCAGCAGCCAACAAGCTTTCAGGGAAACTGAAGCTTTCTTT.

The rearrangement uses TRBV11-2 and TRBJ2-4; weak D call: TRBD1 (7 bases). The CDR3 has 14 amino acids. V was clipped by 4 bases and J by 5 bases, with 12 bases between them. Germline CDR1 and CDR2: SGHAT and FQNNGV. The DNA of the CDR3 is TGTGCCAGCAGCTACAGGGGAGGAGAAAACATTCAGTACTTC. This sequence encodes CASSYRGGENIQYF.

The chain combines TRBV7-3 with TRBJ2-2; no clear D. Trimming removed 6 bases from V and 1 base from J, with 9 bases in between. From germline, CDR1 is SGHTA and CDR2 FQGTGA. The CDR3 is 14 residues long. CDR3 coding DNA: TGTGCCAGCAGACCGACAAAGAACACCGGGGAGCTGTTTTTT. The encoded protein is CASRPTKNTGELFF.

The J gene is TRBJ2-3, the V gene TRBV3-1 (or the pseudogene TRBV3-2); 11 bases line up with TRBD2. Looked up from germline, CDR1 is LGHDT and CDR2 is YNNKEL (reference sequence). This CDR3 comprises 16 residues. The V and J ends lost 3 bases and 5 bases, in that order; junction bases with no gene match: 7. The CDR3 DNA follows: TGTGCCAGCAGCCACCAAACTAGCGGGGGTGGAGATACGCAGTATTTT. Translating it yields CASSHQTSGGGDTQYF.

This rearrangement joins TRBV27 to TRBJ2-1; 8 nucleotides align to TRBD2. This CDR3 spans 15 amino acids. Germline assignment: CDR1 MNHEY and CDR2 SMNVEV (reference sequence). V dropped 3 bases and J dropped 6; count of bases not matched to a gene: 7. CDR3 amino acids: CASSFRGGTSNEQFF. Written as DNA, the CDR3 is TGTGCCAGCAGTTTTCGGGGGGGCACCTCCAATGAGCAGTTCTTC.

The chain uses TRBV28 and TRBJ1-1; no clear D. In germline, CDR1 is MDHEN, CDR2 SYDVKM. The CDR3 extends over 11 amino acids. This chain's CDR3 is CGVTRNTEAFF. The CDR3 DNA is TGTGGTGTTACGCGTAACACTGAAGCTTTCTTT. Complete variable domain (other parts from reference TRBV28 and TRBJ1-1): DVKVTQSSRYLVKRTGEKVFLECVQDMDHENMFWYRQDPGLGLRLIYFSYDVKMKEKGDIPEGYSVSREKKERFSLILESASTNQTSMYLCGVTRNTEAFFGQGTRLTVV.

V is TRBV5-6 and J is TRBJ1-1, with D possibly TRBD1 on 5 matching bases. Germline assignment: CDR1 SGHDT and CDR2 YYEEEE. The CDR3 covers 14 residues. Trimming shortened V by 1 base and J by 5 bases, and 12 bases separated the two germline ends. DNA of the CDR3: TGTGCCAGCAGCTTGTTGGGCAGGGCGACTGAAGCTTTCTTT. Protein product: CASSLLGRATEAFF.

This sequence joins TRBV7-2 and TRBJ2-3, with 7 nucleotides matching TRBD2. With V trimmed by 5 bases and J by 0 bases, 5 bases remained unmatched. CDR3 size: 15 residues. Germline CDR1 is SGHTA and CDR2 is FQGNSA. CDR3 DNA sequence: TGTGCCAGCAGCCCTCAGCGGGGCAGCACAGATACGCAGTATTTT. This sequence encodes CASSPQRGSTDTQYF.

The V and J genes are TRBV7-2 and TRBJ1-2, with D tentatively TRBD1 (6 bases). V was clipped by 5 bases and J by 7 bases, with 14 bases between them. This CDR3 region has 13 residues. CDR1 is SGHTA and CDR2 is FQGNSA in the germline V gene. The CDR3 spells CASSDTTGFGYTF. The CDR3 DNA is TGTGCCAGCAGCGACACCACAGGGTTTGGCTACACCTTC.

The CDR3 coding sequence is TGTGCCAGCAGCTTAAACCGAGAAGAGACCCAGTACTTC. Protein sequence: CASSLNREETQYF. J is TRBJ2-5 and V is TRBV7-3; no clear D. The germline V gene encodes CDR1 SGHTA and CDR2 FQGTGA. The V end was cut by 1 base, the J end by 3 bases, with 6 bases between. This CDR3 contains 13 residues.

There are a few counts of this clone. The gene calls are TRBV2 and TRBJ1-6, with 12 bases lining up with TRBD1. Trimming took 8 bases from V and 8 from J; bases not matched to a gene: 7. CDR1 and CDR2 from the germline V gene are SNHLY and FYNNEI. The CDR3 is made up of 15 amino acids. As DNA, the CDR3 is TGTGCCAGCCTGGGGACAGGGGGCAGTTATTCACCCCTCCACTTT. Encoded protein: CASLGTGGSYSPLHF.

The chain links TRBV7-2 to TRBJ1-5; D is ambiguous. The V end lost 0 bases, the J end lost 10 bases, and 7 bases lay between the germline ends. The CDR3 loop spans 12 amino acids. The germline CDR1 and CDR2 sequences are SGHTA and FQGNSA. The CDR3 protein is CASSLAGRPQHF. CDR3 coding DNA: TGTGCCAGCAGCTTAGCAGGGAGACCCCAGCATTTT.

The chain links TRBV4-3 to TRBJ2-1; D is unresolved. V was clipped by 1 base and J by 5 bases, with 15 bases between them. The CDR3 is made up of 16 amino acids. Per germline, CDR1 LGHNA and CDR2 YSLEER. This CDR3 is CASSQVVGTGNNEQFF. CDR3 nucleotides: TGCGCCAGCAGCCAAGTAGTGGGTACGGGTAACAATGAGCAGTTCTTC.

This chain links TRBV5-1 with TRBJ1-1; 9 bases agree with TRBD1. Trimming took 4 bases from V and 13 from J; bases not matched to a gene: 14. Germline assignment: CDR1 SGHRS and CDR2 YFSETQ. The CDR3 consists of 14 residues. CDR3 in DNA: TGCGCCAGCAGCCCCGAAGGGACAGGGAATCTTGATTTCTTT. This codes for CASSPEGTGNLDFF.

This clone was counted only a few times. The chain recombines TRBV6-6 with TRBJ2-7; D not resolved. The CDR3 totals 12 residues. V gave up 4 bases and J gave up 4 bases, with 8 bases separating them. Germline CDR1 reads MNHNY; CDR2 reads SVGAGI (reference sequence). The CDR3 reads CASSSHKYEQYF. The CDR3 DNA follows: TGTGCCAGCAGTTCACATAAGTACGAGCAGTACTTC.

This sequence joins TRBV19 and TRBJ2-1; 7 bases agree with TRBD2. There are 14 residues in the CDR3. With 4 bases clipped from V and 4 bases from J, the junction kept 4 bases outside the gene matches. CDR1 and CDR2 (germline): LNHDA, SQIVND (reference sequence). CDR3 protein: CASSRSGIYNEQFF. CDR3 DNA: TGTGCCAGTAGTAGAAGCGGGATTTACAATGAGCAGTTCTTC. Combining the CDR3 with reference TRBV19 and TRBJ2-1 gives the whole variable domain DGGITQSPKYLFRKEGQNVTLSCEQNLNHDAMYWYRQDPGQGLRLIYYSQIVNDFQKGDIAEGYSVSREKKESFPLTVTSAQKNPTAFYLCASSRSGIYNEQFFGPGTRLTVL.